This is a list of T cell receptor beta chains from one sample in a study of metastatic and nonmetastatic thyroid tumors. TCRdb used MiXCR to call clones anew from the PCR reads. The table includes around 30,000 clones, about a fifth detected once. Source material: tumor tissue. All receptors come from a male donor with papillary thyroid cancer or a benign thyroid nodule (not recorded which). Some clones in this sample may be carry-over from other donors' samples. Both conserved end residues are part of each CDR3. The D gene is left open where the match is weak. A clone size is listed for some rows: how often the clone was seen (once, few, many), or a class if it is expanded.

DNA: TGCAGTGTCCCGACAGGGGGCGGGGGTTCACCCCTCCACTTT
CDR3: CSVPTGGGGSPLHF
J: TRBJ1-6
size: once
D: TRBD1
V: TRBV20-1

DNA: TGTGCCTGGACTTCGAGTATAGAGTTTAATCAGCCCCAGCATTTT
CDR3: CAWTSSIEFNQPQHF
J: TRBJ1-5
size: -
D: -
V: TRBV30

DNA: TGTGCCAGCTCACCACCGGTCCGGCAGCGGGAGGGGACCTACAATGAGCAGTTCTTC
CDR3: CASSPPVRQREGTYNEQFF
J: TRBJ2-1
size: many
D: TRBD2
V: TRBV18

DNA: TGTGCCAGCAGTACGATGACTGAAGCTTTCTTT
CDR3: CASSTMTEAFF
J: TRBJ1-1
size: medium-sized
D: -
V: TRBV6-2/TRBV6-3

DNA: TGTGCCAGCAGCCTACATAGGGCGGACAACCCTTCCTACGAGCAGTACTTC
CDR3: CASSLHRADNPSYEQYF
J: TRBJ2-7
size: -
D: -
V: TRBV7-8

DNA: TGTGCCAGCAGTGCAGGACTGACCAGCGCGAACACCGGGGAGCTGTTTTTT
CDR3: CASSAGLTSANTGELFF
J: TRBJ2-2
size: medium-sized
D: -
V: TRBV6-1

DNA: TGTGCCAGTAGTTCTGTTCGAGGAGCTTTCTTT
CDR3: CASSSVRGAFF
J: TRBJ1-1
size: many
D: -
V: TRBV19

DNA: TGTGCCGGAGGAGGAATCGGGAGTAGTGGAGATACGAAGTATTTT
CDR3: CAGGGIGSSGDTKYF
J: TRBJ2-3
size: few
D: -
V: TRBV6-1

DNA: TGTGCCAGCAGTTACGGCTTAGGGGACACTGAAGCCTTCTTT
CDR3: CASSYGLGDTEAFF
J: TRBJ1-1
size: many
D: -
V: TRBV6-6

DNA: TGTGCCAGTAGTATACTCAGGGGCGATTCACCCATCCACTTT
CDR3: CASSILRGDSPIHF
J: TRBJ1-6
size: few
D: -
V: TRBV19

DNA: TGCGCCAGCAGCCAGGAACCGGGCACCGCTTTGAGCTACACCTTC
CDR3: CASSQEPGTALSYTF
J: TRBJ1-2
size: -
D: -
V: TRBV4-1

DNA: TGTGTCAGCAGCAACGATGACACTAACTATGGCTACACCTTC
CDR3: CVSSNDDTNYGYTF
J: TRBJ1-2
size: -
D: -
V: TRBV14

DNA: TGTGCCAGCAGTTCCTGGGGACAGGCTAACTATGGCTACACCTTC
CDR3: CASSSWGQANYGYTF
J: TRBJ1-2
size: medium-sized
D: TRBD1
V: TRBV28

DNA: TGTGCCAGCAGTTTAGTCCATGAAGCTTTCTTT
CDR3: CASSLVHEAFF
J: TRBJ1-1
size: many
D: -
V: TRBV28

DNA: TGTGCCAGCAGCTGGGGTACAGGGACGGGCGAGCAGTACTTC
CDR3: CASSWGTGTGEQYF
J: TRBJ2-7
size: few
D: -
V: TRBV7-2

DNA: TGTGCCAGCAGCTTAGAACATTTTCAGCCCCAGCATTTT
CDR3: CASSLEHFQPQHF
J: TRBJ1-5
size: -
D: -
V: TRBV7-2

DNA: TGTGCCAGCAGTGGGACTAGCGGGGGGGCAGATACGCAGTATTTT
CDR3: CASSGTSGGADTQYF
J: TRBJ2-3
size: -
D: TRBD2
V: TRBV6-1

DNA: TGTGCCTGGAGTGTACCGGGACTTGATAATTCACCCCTCCACTTT
CDR3: CAWSVPGLDNSPLHF
J: TRBJ1-6
size: -
D: -
V: TRBV30

DNA: TGTGCCAGCAGCGTCGGTAGCGGGAAGGAGACCCAGTACTTC
CDR3: CASSVGSGKETQYF
J: TRBJ2-5
size: many
D: TRBD2
V: TRBV9

DNA: TGCAGCGTTGCGGGACAGGCCTCCTACGAGCAGTACTTC
CDR3: CSVAGQASYEQYF
J: TRBJ2-7
size: many
D: TRBD1
V: TRBV29-1

DNA: TGCAGTGCTAGACCTGACACTACCTACGAGCAGTACTTC
CDR3: CSARPDTTYEQYF
J: TRBJ2-7
size: -
D: -
V: TRBV20-1

DNA: TGTGCCAGCAATGAGGTGGACAATCAGCCCCAGCATTTT
CDR3: CASNEVDNQPQHF
J: TRBJ1-5
size: few
D: -
V: TRBV6-1

DNA: TGTGCCAGCAAACCGCAATGGATTGAGGTGGGGGAGCAGTACTTC
CDR3: CASKPQWIEVGEQYF
J: TRBJ2-7
size: medium-sized
D: -
V: TRBV27

DNA: TGTGCCAGCAGCCCCGGACAGGAGAAATACGAGCAGTACTTC
CDR3: CASSPGQEKYEQYF
J: TRBJ2-7
size: many
D: TRBD1
V: TRBV5-4

DNA: TGTGCCAGCAGGGGACAGGGGGGACAGCCCCAGCATTTT
CDR3: CASRGQGGQPQHF
J: TRBJ1-5
size: few
D: TRBD1
V: TRBV7-2

DNA: TGTGCCAGCAGTTTGACCGCAGGGAACTTTAAGCAGTTCTTC
CDR3: CASSLTAGNFKQFF
J: TRBJ2-1
size: many
D: -
V: TRBV28

DNA: TGTGCCAGCAGCTTACTAGCGAATAACAATGAGCAGTTCTTC
CDR3: CASSLLANNNEQFF
J: TRBJ2-1
size: many
D: -
V: TRBV7-3

DNA: TGTGCCAGCAGCCAAAAGGCGGTACCCTCGAACACTGAAGCTTTCTTT
CDR3: CASSQKAVPSNTEAFF
J: TRBJ1-1
size: many
D: -
V: TRBV7-8

DNA: TGCGCCAGCAGCTTGTCTCAGGGCAAGGGTGAAGCTTTCTTT
CDR3: CASSLSQGKGEAFF
J: TRBJ1-1
size: medium-sized
D: -
V: TRBV5-1

DNA: TGTGCCAGCAGTTATGGCAGGGGGGCTAACTATGGCTACACCTTC
CDR3: CASSYGRGANYGYTF
J: TRBJ1-2
size: -
D: TRBD1
V: TRBV6-6

DNA: TGTGCCAGTAGTGGGCGGAGGACCAGTTCCTACGAGCAGTACTTC
CDR3: CASSGRRTSSYEQYF
J: TRBJ2-7
size: many
D: -
V: TRBV19

DNA: TGTGCCAGCAGTCGGGACTTTACCTACGAGCAGTACTTC
CDR3: CASSRDFTYEQYF
J: TRBJ2-7
size: medium-sized
D: -
V: TRBV2

DNA: TGTGCCAGCAGCCCAGGACCGGGCAAGAACACTGAAGCTTTCTTT
CDR3: CASSPGPGKNTEAFF
J: TRBJ1-1
size: many
D: -
V: TRBV7-9